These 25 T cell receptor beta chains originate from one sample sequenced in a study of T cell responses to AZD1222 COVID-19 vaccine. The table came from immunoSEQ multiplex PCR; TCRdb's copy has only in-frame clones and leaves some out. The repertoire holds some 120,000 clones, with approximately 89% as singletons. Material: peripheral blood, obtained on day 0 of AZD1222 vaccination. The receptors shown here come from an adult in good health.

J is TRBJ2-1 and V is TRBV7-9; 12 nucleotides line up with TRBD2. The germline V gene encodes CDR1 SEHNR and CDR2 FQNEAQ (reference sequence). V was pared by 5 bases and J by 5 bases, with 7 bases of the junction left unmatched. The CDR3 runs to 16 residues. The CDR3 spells CASSPRLAGVDNEQFF. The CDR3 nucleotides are TGTGCCAGCAGCCCAAGACTAGCGGGAGTTGACAATGAGCAGTTCTTC.

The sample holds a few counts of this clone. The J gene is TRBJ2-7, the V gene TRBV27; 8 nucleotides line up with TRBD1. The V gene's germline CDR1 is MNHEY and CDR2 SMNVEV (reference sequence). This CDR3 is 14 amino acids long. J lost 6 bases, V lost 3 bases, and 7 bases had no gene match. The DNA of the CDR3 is TGTGCCAGCAGTTTCACAGGGGGATCTAGCGAGCAGTACTTC. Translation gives CASSFTGGSSEQYF.

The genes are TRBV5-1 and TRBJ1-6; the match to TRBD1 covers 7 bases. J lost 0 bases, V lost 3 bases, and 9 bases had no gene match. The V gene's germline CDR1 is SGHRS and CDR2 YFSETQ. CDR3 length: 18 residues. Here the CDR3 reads CASSWDSAQSSYNSPLHF. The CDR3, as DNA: TGCGCCAGCAGCTGGGACAGTGCCCAAAGCTCCTATAATTCACCCCTCCACTTT.

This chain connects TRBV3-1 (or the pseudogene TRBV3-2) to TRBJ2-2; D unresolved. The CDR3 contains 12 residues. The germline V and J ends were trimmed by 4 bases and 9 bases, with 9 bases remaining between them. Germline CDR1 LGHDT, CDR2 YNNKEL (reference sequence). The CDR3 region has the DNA TGTGCCAGCAGCCTACGTCGTTGGGAGCTGTTTTTT. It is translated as CASSLRRWELFF.

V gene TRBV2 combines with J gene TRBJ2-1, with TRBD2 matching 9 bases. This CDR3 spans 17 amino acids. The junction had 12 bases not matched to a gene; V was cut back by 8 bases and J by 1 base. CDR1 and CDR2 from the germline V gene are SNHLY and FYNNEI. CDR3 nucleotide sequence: TGTGCCAGCCTCGAGGGGGCGGGAGGGCCGTCCTACAATGAGCAGTTCTTC. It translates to CASLEGAGGPSYNEQFF.

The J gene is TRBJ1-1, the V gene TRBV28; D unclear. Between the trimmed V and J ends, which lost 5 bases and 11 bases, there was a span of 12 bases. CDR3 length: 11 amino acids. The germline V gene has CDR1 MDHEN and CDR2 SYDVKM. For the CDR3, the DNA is TGTGCCAGCAGTGACTCATCGAAGGCTTTCTTT. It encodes CASSDSSKAFF.

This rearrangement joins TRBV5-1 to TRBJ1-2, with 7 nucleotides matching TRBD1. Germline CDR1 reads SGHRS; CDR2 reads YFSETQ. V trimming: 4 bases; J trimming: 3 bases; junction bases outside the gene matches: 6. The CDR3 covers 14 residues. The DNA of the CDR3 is TGCGCCAGCAGCGAAGGGGGCATGGACTATGGCTACACCTTC. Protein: CASSEGGMDYGYTF. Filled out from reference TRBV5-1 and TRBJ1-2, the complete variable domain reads KAGVTQTPRYLIKTRGQQVTLSCSPISGHRSVSWYQQTPGQGLQFLFEYFSETQRNKGNFPGRFSGRQFSNSRSEMNVSTLELGDSALYLCASSEGGMDYGYTFGSGTRLTVV.

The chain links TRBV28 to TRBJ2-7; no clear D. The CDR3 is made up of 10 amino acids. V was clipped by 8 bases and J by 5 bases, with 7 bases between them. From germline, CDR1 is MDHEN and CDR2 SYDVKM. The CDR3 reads CASGMDEQYF. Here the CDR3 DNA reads TGTGCCAGCGGTATGGACGAGCAGTACTTC.

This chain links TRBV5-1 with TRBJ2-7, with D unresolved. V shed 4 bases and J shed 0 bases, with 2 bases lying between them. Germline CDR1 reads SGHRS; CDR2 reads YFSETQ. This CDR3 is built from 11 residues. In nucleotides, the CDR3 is TGCGCCAGCAGCAACTCCTACGAGCAGTACTTC. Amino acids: CASSNSYEQYF.

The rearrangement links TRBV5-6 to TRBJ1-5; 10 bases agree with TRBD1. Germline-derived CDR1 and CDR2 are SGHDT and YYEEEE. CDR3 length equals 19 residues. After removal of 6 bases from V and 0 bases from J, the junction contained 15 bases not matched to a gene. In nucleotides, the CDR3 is TGTGCCAGCACATCGACCCGGACAGGGGGGATCGATAGCAATCAGCCCCAGCATTTT. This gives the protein CASTSTRTGGIDSNQPQHF.

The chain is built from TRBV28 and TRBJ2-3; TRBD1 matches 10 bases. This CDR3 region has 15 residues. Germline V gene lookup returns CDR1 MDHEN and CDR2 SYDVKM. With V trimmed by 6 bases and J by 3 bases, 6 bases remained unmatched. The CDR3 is CASRTGGQGTDTQYF. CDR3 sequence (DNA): TGTGCCAGCAGAACCGGGGGACAGGGGACAGATACGCAGTATTTT.

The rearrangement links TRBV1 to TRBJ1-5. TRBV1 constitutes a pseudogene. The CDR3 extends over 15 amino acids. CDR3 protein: CTSSRHRRYNQPQHF. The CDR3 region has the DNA TGCACCAGCAGCCGTCACAGGAGGTACAATCAGCCCCAGCATTTT.

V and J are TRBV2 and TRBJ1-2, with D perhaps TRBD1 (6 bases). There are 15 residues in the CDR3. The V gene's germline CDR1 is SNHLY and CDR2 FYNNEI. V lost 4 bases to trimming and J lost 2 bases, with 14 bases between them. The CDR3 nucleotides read TGTGCCAGCAGTGTCCCAGGGGTGGGGAACTATGGCTACACCTTC. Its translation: CASSVPGVGNYGYTF.

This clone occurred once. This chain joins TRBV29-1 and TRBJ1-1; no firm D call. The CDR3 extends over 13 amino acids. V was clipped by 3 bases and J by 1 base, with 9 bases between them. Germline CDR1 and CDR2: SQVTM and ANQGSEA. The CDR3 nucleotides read TGCAGCGTTGACACGGGAAGGAACACTGAAGCTTTCTTT. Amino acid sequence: CSVDTGRNTEAFF.

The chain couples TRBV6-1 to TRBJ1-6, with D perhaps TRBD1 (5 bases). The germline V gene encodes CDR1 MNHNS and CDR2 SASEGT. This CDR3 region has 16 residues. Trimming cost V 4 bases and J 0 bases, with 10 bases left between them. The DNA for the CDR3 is TGTGCCAGCAGTGTCAGACAGATCTCCTATAATTCACCCCTCCACTTT. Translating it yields CASSVRQISYNSPLHF.

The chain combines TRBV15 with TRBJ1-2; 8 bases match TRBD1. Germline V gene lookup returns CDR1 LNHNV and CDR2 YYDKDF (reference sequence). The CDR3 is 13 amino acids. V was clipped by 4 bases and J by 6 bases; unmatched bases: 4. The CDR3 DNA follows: TGTGCCACCAGCATGGGACAGGTTAATGGCTACACCTTC. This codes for CATSMGQVNGYTF.

The CDR3 region is CASSTGRGSNQPQHF. The CDR3 bases are TGTGCCAGCTCCACCGGGAGGGGAAGCAATCAGCCCCAGCATTTT. The J gene is TRBJ1-5, the V gene TRBV18; weak D call: TRBD1 (5 bases). V shed 6 bases and J shed 1 base, with 13 bases lying between them. The CDR3 extends over 15 amino acids. Germline CDR1 reads KGHSH; CDR2 reads LQKENI.

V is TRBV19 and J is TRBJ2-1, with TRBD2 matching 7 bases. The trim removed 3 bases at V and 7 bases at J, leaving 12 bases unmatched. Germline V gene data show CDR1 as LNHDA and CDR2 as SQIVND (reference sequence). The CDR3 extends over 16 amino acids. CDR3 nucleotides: TGTGCCAGTAGTATCCTGGCGGGAGTTTGGTTGAATGAGCAGTTCTTC. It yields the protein CASSILAGVWLNEQFF. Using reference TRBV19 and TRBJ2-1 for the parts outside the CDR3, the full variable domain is DGGITQSPKYLFRKEGQNVTLSCEQNLNHDAMYWYRQDPGQGLRLIYYSQIVNDFQKGDIAEGYSVSREKKESFPLTVTSAQKNPTAFYLCASSILAGVWLNEQFFGPGTRLTVL.

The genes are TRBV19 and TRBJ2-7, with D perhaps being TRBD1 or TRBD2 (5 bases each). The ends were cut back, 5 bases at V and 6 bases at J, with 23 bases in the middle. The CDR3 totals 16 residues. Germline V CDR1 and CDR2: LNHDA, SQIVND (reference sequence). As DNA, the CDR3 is TGTGCCAGTAGTCAAAATACCGGGACCGTCTCAAGCGAGCAGTACTTC. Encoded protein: CASSQNTGTVSSEQYF.

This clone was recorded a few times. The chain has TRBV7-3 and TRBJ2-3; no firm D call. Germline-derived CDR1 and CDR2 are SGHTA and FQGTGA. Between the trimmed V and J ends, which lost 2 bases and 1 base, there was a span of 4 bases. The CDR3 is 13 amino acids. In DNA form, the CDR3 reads TGTGCCAGCAGCTTAGACGGCACAGATACGCAGTATTTT. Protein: CASSLDGTDTQYF.

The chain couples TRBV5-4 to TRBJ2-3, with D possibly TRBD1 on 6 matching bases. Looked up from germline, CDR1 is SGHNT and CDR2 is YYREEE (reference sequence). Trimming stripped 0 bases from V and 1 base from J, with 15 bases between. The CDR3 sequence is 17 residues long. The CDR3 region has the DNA TGTGCCAGCAGCTTGGGTTGGGGGCAGGGAGGCACAGATACGCAGTATTTT. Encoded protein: CASSLGWGQGGTDTQYF. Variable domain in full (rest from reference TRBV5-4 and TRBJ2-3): ETGVTQSPTHLIKTRGQQVTLRCSSQSGHNTVSWYQQALGQGPQFIFQYYREEENGRGNFPPRFSGLQFPNYSSELNVNALELDDSALYLCASSLGWGQGGTDTQYFGPGTRLTVL.

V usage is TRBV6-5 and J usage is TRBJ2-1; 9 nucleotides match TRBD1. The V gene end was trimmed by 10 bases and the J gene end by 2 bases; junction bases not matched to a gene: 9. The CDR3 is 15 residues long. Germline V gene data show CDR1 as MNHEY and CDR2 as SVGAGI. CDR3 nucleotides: TGTGCCACCGGACTCACAGGGGGCGCCTACAATGAGCAGTTCTTC. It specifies CATGLTGGAYNEQFF.

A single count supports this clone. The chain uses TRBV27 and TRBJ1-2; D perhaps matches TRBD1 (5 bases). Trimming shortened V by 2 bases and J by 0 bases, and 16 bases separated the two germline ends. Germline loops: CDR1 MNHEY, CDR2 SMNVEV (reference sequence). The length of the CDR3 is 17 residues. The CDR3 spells CASSLGAGRISNYGYTF. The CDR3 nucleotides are TGTGCCAGCAGTTTAGGTGCAGGGCGGATCTCTAACTATGGCTACACCTTC.

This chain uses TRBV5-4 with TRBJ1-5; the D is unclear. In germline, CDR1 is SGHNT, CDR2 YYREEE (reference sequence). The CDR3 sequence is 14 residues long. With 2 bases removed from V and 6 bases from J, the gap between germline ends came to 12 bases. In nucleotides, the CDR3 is TGTGCCAGCAGCTTTGAGGGTTCCCCTCAGCCCCAGCATTTT. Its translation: CASSFEGSPQPQHF. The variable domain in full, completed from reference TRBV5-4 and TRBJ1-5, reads ETGVTQSPTHLIKTRGQQVTLRCSSQSGHNTVSWYQQALGQGPQFIFQYYREEENGRGNFPPRFSGLQFPNYSSELNVNALELDDSALYLCASSFEGSPQPQHFGDGTRLSIL.

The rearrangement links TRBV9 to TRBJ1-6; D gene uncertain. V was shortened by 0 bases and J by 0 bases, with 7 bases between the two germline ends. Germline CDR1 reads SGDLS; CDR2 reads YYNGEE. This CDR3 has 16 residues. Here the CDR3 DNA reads TGTGCCAGCAGCGTAGACCTGAGCTCCTATAATTCACCCCTCCACTTT. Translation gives CASSVDLSSYNSPLHF.